This T cell receptor beta chain is drawn from a study of blood T cell repertoires in COVID-19. Study information: COVID-19 samples collected from the United States, Italy and Spain covered acute and convalescent phases. T cells, B-cell-depleted T cells, or PBMCs provided the cDNA or gDNA that served as material.

Original data processing: Reference gene primers were amplified, and this amplification served to estimate nucleated cell counts. This table comes from immunoSEQ multiplex PCR, and its TCRdb copy is limited to in-frame clones, with some not included. The V and J calls and clone size are taken from that table; D and trimming were inferred from the DNA. Here the sample spans about 220,000 clones, around 82% being singletons. This CDR3 region has 14 residues. Germline V gene lookup returns CDR1 ENHRY and CDR2 SYGVKD. With 2 bases removed from V and 6 bases from J, the gap between germline ends came to 13 bases.

The chain carries TRBV10-3 and TRBJ1-2, with D possibly being TRBD1 (6 bases). The source of this sequence is an elderly woman with acute or convalescent COVID-19. Sequenced input: peripheral blood. The CDR3 loop reads CAISEDPGANGYTF. For the CDR3, the DNA is TGTGCCATCAGTGAGGATCCAGGGGCAAATGGCTACACCTTC.